This T cell receptor (beta chain) came from a study of shared clonotypes between healthy human individuals (dated by TCRdb to the early 2020s). About the study as a whole: The cohort comprised two women and a few men aged 18 to 49 years. The study deeply sequenced blood TCR repertoires of roughly five healthy adults to estimate repertoire size and the extent of clonotype sharing between individuals. To increase sequencing depth and limit assay-specific biases, different laboratories used diverse techniques to prepare libraries and sequence TCR repertoires. Each donor's leukapheresis produced roughly between roughly 0.9 and 9 billion PBMCs. The research as a whole found: Based on pairwise subsampling, the degree of clonotype sharing among donors was expected to be affected by sequencing depth. Because the study included a small number of donors, the genetic and exposure-history diversity represented was limited. Only blood was sampled, and tissue TCR repertoires likely differ from those in blood.

The donors were healthy, HIV-negative adults who had no recently reported acute infections or vaccinations. All donors were Caucasian adults living in Nashville, Tennessee, USA. For unsorted samples, approximately 84 million PBMCs were counted, and genomic DNA was extracted using the QIAamp DNA Blood Mini kit. Blood was obtained by leukapheresis, after which PBMCs were separated by Ficoll-Histopaque density gradient centrifugation and cryopreserved in liquid nitrogen vapor phase. Using the deep immunoSEQ assay, TCR CDR3 regions were amplified from genomic DNA by multiplex PCR. Extracted genomic DNA from each cell subset was distributed evenly across all wells of several immunoSEQ 96-well plates, and each plate was treated as a replicate. For unsorted PBMC, roughly 330 ng genomic DNA, equal to about 30,000 T cell genomes, was loaded into each replicate PCR. Unsorted PBMC genomic DNA was sequenced across ten immunoSEQ deep assay plates. The purified libraries were quantified using a Qubit 3.0 fluorometer, sized with a Bioanalyzer 2100, and then quantified again using the KAPA Library Quantification kit. A separate single-read 150-cycle Illumina NextSeq 550 flow cell was used to sequence each immunoSEQ 96-well plate. The paper's processing steps were these. Because the immunoSEQ output included only junctional sequences and no quality scores, the filtering could not be the same as the filtering used for full-length reads. To assign V/J genes and CDR3, sequences were annotated against IMGT germline references using PyIR, a Python wrapper for IgBLAST v1.9. Reads were removed for weak V/J assignments (E-value above 1e-6), missing CDR3, stop codons, out-of-frame junctions, or ambiguous translated residues. V3J clonotypes were defined by identical inferred V gene, J gene, and CDR3 amino acid sequence. Percentage overlap between repertoires was calculated by dividing the number of shared unique clonotypes by the size of the smaller repertoire. Repertoire richness was assessed with RTK rarefaction, the Chao1 estimator, and Recon v2.1 estimates of unobserved clonotypes. TCRdb's version of the immuneACCESS table is confined to in-frame rearrangements and falls short of the full clone set. An unresolved V gene accounts for under half of the shortfall where checked; the remainder is of unknown origin. The DNA was the basis for D and trimming; V, J and clone size are from that table. The sample profile shows 550,000 to 600,000 clones; around 81% of them were found once. About 11% of the sample lies in the top ten.

On this clone: The antigen it binds to is not known. One base away there is no much larger clone; base qualities are not given.

Relative to germline, V is missing 6 bases and J is missing 6 bases, with 18 bases of the junction outside any gene match. The CDR3 spans 17 residues, from the cysteine through the phenylalanine. The sequence is cut down to CDR3 DNA, 51 bases in frame from base 1. Sequences SQVTM (CDR1) and ANQGSEA (CDR2) are obtained from the germline V gene. The sequenced sample was PBMCs. The chain is assembled from TRBV29-1 and TRBJ2-7, with 12 junctional bases fitting TRBD2. This TCR was recovered from a woman in her 40s in good health. Some clones in this sample may be carry-over from other donors' samples. The CDR3 corresponds to CSVGWLELAGGPGEQYF. The nucleotide sequence reads as follows: TGCAGCGTGGGGTGGTTAGAGCTAGCGGGAGGGCCTGGCGAGCAGTACTTC.